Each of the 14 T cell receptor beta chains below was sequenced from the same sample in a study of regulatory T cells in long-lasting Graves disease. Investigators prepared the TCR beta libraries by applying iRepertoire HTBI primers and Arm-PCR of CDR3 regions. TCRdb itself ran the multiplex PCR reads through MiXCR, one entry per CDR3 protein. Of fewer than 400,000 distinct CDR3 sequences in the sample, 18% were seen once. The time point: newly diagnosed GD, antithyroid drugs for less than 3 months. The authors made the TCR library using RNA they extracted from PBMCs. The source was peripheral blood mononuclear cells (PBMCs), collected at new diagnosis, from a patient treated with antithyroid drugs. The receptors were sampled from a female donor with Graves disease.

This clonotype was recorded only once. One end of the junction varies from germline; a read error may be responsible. This CDR3 reads CAGSFRTSGMVGELFF. The CDR3 DNA is TGTGCCGGCAGCTTTCGGACTAGCGGGATGGTCGGGGAGCTGTTTTTT. The chain joins TRBV5-6 to TRBJ2-2; 12 bases fit TRBD2. The CDR3 extends over 16 amino acids. Germline V lookup: CDR1 SGHDT, CDR2 YYEEEE.

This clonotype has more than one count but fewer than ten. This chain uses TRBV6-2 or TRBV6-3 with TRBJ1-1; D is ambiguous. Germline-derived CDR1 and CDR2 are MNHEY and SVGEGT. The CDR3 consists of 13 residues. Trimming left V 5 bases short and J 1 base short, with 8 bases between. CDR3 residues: CASSEKGNTEAFF. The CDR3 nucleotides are TGTGCCAGCAGTGAAAAGGGGAACACTGAAGCTTTCTTT.

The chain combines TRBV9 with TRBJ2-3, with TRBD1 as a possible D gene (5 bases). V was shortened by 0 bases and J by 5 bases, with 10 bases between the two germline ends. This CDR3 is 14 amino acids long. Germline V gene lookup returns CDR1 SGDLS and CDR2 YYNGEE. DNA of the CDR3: TGTGCCAGCAGCGTAGGGACACCTTTAGATACGCAGTATTTT. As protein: CASSVGTPLDTQYF.

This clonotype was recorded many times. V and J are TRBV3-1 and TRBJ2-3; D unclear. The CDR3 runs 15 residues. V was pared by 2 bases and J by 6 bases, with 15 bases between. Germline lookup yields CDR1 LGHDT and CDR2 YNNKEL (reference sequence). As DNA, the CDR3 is TGTGCCAGCAGCCAATCCGCTCGGACGTCCGATACGCAGTATTTT. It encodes CASSQSARTSDTQYF.

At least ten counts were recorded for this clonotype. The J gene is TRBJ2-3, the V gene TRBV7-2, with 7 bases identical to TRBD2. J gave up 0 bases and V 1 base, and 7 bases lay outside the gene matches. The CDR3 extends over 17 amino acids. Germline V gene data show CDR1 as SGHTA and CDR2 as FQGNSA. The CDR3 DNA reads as TGTGCCAGCAGCTTAGGGAAGCGGGAAGCTAGCACAGATACGCAGTATTTT. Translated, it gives CASSLGKREASTDTQYF.

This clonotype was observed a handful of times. CDR3 region: CAISEGQVQYF. The DNA for the CDR3 is TGTGCCATCAGTGAGGGGCAGGTGCAGTACTTC. The rearrangement joins TRBV10-3 to TRBJ2-7; D is undetermined. V was clipped by 2 bases and J by 9 bases, with 8 bases between them. CDR1 and CDR2 from the germline V gene are ENHRY and SYGVKD. The CDR3 has 11 residues.

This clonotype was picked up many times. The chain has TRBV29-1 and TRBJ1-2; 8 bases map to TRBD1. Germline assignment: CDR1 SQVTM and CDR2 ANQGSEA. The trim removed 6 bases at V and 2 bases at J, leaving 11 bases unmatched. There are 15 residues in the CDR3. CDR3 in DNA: TGCAGCGTAAAAGGGACAGGAGAGCAGAACTATGGCTACACCTTC. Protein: CSVKGTGEQNYGYTF.

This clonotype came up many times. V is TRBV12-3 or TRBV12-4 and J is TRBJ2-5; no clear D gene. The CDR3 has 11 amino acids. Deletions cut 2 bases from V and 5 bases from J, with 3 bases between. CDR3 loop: CASSLYETQYF. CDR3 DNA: TGTGCCAGCAGTTTATATGAGACCCAGTACTTC.

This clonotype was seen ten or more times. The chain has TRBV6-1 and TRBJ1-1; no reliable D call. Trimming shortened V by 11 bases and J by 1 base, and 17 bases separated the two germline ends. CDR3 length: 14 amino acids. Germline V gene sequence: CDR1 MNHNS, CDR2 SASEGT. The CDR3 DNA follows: TGTGCCGCAGCCATGGGCCCTACGAACACTGAAGCTTTCTTT. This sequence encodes CAAAMGPTNTEAFF.

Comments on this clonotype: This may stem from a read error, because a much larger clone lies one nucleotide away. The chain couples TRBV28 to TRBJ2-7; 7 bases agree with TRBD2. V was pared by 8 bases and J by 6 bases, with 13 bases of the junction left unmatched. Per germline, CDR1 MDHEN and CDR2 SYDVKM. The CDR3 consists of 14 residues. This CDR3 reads CASGGGLLTCEQYF. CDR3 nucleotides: TGTGCCAGCGGGGGGGGTTTACTGACCTGCGAGCAGTACTTC.

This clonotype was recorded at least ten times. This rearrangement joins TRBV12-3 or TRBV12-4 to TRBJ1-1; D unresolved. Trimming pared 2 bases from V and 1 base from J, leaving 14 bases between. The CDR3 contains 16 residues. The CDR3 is CASSLTVDLANTEAFF. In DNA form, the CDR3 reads TGTGCCAGCAGTTTAACCGTAGACCTAGCGAACACTGAAGCTTTCTTT.

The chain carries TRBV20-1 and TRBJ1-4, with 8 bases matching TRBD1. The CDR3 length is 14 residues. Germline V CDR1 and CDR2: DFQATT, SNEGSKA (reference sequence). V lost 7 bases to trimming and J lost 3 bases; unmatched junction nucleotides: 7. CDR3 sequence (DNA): TGCAGTGGTCGACAGGGGTCGGCTAATGAAAAACTGTTTTTT. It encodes CSGRQGSANEKLFF.

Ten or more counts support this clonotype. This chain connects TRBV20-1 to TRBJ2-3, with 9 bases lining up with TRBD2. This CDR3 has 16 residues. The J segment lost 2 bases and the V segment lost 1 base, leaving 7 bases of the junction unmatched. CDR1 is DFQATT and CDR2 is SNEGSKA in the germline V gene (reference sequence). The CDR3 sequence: CSARGVSGGDTDTQYF. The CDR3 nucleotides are TGCAGTGCTAGAGGTGTTAGCGGGGGAGACACAGATACGCAGTATTTT.

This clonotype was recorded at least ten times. The CDR3 is CASSVGQATDTQYF. CDR3 nucleotide sequence: TGTGCCAGCAGCGTCGGACAGGCCACAGATACGCAGTATTTT. The chain combines TRBV9 with TRBJ2-3; 7 nucleotides match TRBD1. V lost 2 bases to trimming and J lost 2 bases; unmatched junction nucleotides: 2. The germline V gene has CDR1 SGDLS and CDR2 YYNGEE. This CDR3 contains 14 residues.